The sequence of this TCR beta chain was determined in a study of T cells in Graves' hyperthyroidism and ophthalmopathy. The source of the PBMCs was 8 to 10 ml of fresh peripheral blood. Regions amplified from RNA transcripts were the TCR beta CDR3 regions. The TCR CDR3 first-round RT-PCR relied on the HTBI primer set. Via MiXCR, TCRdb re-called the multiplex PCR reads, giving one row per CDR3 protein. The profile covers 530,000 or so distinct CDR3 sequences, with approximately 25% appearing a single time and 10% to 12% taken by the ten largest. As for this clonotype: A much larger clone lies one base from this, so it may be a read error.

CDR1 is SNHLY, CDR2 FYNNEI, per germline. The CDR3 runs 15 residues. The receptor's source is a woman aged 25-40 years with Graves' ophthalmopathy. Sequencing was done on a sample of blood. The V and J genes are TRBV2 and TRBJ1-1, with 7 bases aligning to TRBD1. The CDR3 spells CAGSLTGALNTEAFF. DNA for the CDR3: TGTGCCGGCAGCTTAACAGGGGCCCTGAACACTGAAGCTTTCTTT.